This T cell receptor (beta chain) was sequenced in a study of neurological immune-mediated disorders. Per sequencing run, 15-18 subjects together gave over 180 million TCR-beta sequences. One entry per CDR3 protein, called by TCRdb with MiXCR from the 5' RACE reads. In the table there are tens of thousands of distinct CDR3 sequences, 2.5% to 4% of which are singletons. The germline V gene has CDR1 SEHNR and CDR2 FQNEAQ (reference sequence). The CDR3 spans 16 residues. Trimming left V 2 bases short and J 0 bases short, with 10 bases between. This clonotype was counted many times. The clonotype originates from a woman aged 30 to 39 with multiple sclerosis. The sequenced sample was PBMCs. The J gene is TRBJ2-2, the V gene TRBV7-9, with D unclear. The CDR3 DNA follows: TGTGCCAGCAGCTTAATTGCTTTGGCGAACACCGGGGAGCTGTTTTTT. Translation: CASSLIALANTGELFF. Combining the CDR3 with reference TRBV7-9 and TRBJ2-2 gives the whole variable domain DTGVSQNPRHKITKRGQNVTFRCDPISEHNRLYWYRQTLGQGPEFLTYFQNEAQLEKSRLLSDRFSAERPKGSFSTLEIQRTEQGDSAMYLCASSLIALANTGELFFGEGSRLTVL.